This T cell receptor beta chain was retrieved from a study of PD-1 blockade in classical Hodgkin lymphoma. Time point of the sample: newly diagnosed, previously untreated cHL patient sample. Purified CD4+ T cells were obtained from thawed PBMCs through magnetic negative selection. PBMCs from patients with newly diagnosed, untreated classical Hodgkin lymphoma served as a comparison group for the relapsed/refractory trial patients. About this clone: Its antigen is currently unknown.

Profiling relied on immunoSEQ multiplex PCR, and the TCRdb table lists in-frame clones only, not all of them. The data hold under 40,000 clones, with 88% observed a single time. The germline V gene encodes CDR1 MNHEY and CDR2 SMNVEV (reference sequence). This CDR3 has 13 residues. Trimming took off 8 bases at V and 2 bases at J, with 13 bases between the two ends. Overall study results and limits: Repertoire difference causes, possibly disease activity or prior therapy, remain undefined. Newly diagnosed patients reportedly trailed healthy donors in baseline TCR diversity.

What was sequenced was CD4+ T cells from blood. The genes are TRBV27 and TRBJ2-7; possible D gene TRBD2, 7 bases. The sequence was collected from a human donor with classical Hodgkin lymphoma. CDR3 region: CASPGGHPYEQYV. DNA of the CDR3: TGTGCCAGCCCGGGGGGACACCCCTACGAGCAGTACGTC.